A selection of T cell receptor beta chains follows, all from one sample in a study of blood T cell repertoires in COVID-19. Sequencing was performed with immunoSEQ multiplex PCR; in TCRdb, only in-frame clones are kept and a portion is missing. This table holds hundreds of thousands of clones, about 89% found once. Sequences were obtained from peripheral blood. The receptors here all came from a woman aged 55-69 years with COVID-19, enrolled during active disease. The CDR3 runs from the conserved cysteine through the conserved F or W. A D gene is named only where the DNA matches it firmly. Clone size appears in some rows only: once, few, many, or a class for an expanded clone.

d_call	clone_size	v_call	j_call	cdr3_nt	cdr3_aa
TRBD2	.	TRBV11-2	TRBJ2-1	TGTGCCAGCAGCCCACAACTAGCGGGGGGTTCCTACAATGAGCAGTTCTTC	CASSPQLAGGSYNEQFF
.	.	TRBV19	TRBJ1-1	TGTGCCAGTAGTAACACAGGCCGGGCCTCGAACACTGAAGCTTTCTTT	CASSNTGRASNTEAFF
.	.	TRBV27	TRBJ1-1	TGTGCCAGCCTGCCGGCTGGGAACAGGCTTAACACTGAAGCTTTCTTT	CASLPAGNRLNTEAFF
.	.	TRBV19	TRBJ1-4	TGTGCCAGTAGTATCTCATCCCGAGCTCTTAATGAAAAACTGTTTTTT	CASSISSRALNEKLFF
.	.	TRBV6-2/TRBV6-3	TRBJ1-1	TGTGCCAGCAGTTACCCCGTACACCCGAACACTGAAGCTTTCTTT	CASSYPVHPNTEAFF
.	.	TRBV15	TRBJ2-7	TGTGCCACCAGGAAAGACAGGATCTACGAGCAGTACTTC	CATRKDRIYEQYF
TRBD1	.	TRBV13	TRBJ2-2	TGTGCCAGCAGCTTAGGACAGGGGGCCTCCGGGGAGCTGTTTTTT	CASSLGQGASGELFF
.	.	TRBV18	TRBJ2-1	TGTGCCAGCTCACCCCTAGGGGGTTCACAGCGATACAATGAGCAGTTCTTC	CASSPLGGSQRYNEQFF
TRBD1	once	TRBV11-2	TRBJ2-3	TGTGCCAGCAGCTTCCTACAGGGGCTGGATACGCAGTATTTT	CASSFLQGLDTQYF
.	.	TRBV5-1	TRBJ2-7	TGCGCCAGCAGCTGGGGGGGCCCCTCCTACGAGCAGTACTTC	CASSWGGPSYEQYF
.	.	TRBV18	TRBJ1-2	TGTGCCAGCTCACCTCAGGGTGACTATGGCTACACCTTC	CASSPQGDYGYTF